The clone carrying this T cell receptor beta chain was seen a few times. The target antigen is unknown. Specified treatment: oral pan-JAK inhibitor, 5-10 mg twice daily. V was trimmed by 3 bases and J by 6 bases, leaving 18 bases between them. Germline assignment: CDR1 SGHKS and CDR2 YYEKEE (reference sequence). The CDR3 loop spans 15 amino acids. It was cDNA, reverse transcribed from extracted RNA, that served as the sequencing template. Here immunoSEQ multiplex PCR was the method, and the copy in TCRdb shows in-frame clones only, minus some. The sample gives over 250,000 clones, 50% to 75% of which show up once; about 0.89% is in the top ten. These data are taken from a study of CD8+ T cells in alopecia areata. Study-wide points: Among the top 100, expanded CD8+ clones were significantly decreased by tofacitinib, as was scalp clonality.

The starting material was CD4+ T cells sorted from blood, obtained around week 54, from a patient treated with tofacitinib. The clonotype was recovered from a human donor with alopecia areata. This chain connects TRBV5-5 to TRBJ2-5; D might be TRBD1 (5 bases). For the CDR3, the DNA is TGTGCCAGCAGCTGGAATGTAGGGGCGGCGAAGACCCAGTACTTC. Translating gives CASSWNVGAAKTQYF.